Each of the 27 T cell receptor beta chains below was sequenced from the same sample in a study of blood T cell repertoires in COVID-19. Assay used: immunoSEQ multiplex PCR; TCRdb lists only in-frame clones, some missing. The sample carries 55,000 to 75,000 clones, about 70% recorded once. Material: peripheral blood. The origin of the receptors is a man aged 60-69 years with acute or convalescent COVID-19.

This clone has just a few counts. Here the CDR3 reads CATSDVYRDEQYF. Here the CDR3 DNA reads TGTGCCACCAGTGATGTGTACAGGGACGAGCAGTACTTC. V is TRBV24-1 and J is TRBJ2-7; TRBD1 is a possible D gene (6 bases). CDR1 KGHDR and CDR2 SFDVKD come from the germline V gene. V lost 3 bases and J lost 5, with 10 bases in between. The CDR3 totals 13 residues.

This chain uses TRBV19 with TRBJ2-5; the D gene is possibly TRBD1 (5 bases). Germline CDR1 LNHDA, CDR2 SQIVND (reference sequence). The CDR3 runs 13 residues. The germline V and J ends were trimmed by 9 bases and 3 bases, with 14 bases remaining between them. The CDR3 sequence is CASSPRTKETQYF. The CDR3 region has the DNA TGTGCCAGCTCTCCCCGGACAAAAGAGACCCAGTACTTC.

The chain combines TRBV7-2 with TRBJ1-1; TRBD1 matches at 8 bases. The CDR3 is 13 amino acids. V was pared by 5 bases and J by 4 bases, with 3 bases of the junction left unmatched. CDR1 and CDR2 from the germline V gene are SGHTA and FQGNSA. The CDR3 nucleotides read TGTGCCAGCAGCGTAACAGGGGGCACTGAAGCTTTCTTT. This codes for CASSVTGGTEAFF.

The chain carries TRBV7-8 and TRBJ2-5; the D gene is possibly TRBD2 (5 bases). Looked up from germline, CDR1 is SGHVS and CDR2 is FQNEAQ. V was pared by 3 bases and J by 5 bases, with 16 bases between. The CDR3 length is 15 residues. The CDR3: CASSLGTGRRETQYF. CDR3 coding DNA: TGTGCCAGCAGCTTGGGCACGGGCAGGAGGGAGACCCAGTACTTC.

The chain couples TRBV4-1 to TRBJ2-1; 11 bases map to TRBD2. Germline V gene sequence: CDR1 MGHRA, CDR2 YSYEKL. V gave up 3 bases and J gave up 3 bases; unmatched junction bases: 1. This CDR3 has 15 residues. CDR3 in amino acids: CASSQGLADYNEQFF. The DNA for the CDR3 is TGCGCCAGCAGCCAGGGACTAGCGGACTACAATGAGCAGTTCTTC.

With respect to this clone: A read error may account for a junction end that differs from germline. V gene TRBV27 combines with J gene TRBJ2-2; D might be TRBD2 (7 bases). The CDR3 has 14 residues. The germline gives CDR1 MNHEY, CDR2 SMNVEV (reference sequence). The CDR3 nucleotides are TGTGCCAGCAGTTTATACGGGGAGGGAGGGGGGCTGTTTTTT. Amino acid sequence: CASSLYGEGGGLFF.

The rearrangement uses TRBV19 and TRBJ1-3; the D is unclear. The CDR3 has 15 amino acids. Deletions cut 6 bases from V and 4 bases from J, with 16 bases between. Germline CDR1 and CDR2: LNHDA and SQIVND (reference sequence). The CDR3: CASSRPSAAGNTIYF. CDR3 bases: TGTGCCAGTAGCCGACCTTCCGCGGCCGGAAACACCATATATTTT.

The chain joins TRBV18 to TRBJ2-7; D perhaps matches TRBD2 (6 bases). The CDR3 extends over 15 amino acids. Trimming pared 2 bases from V and 6 bases from J, leaving 17 bases between. Germline V gene sequence: CDR1 KGHSH, CDR2 LQKENI. The CDR3 sequence: CASSPRGLDPGEQYV. For the CDR3, the DNA is TGTGCCAGCTCACCAAGGGGACTCGATCCGGGCGAGCAGTACGTC.

The V and J genes are TRBV6-5 and TRBJ2-5, with 9 nucleotides matching TRBD2. Trimming cost V 8 bases and J 0 bases; bases outside gene matches: 7. The CDR3 sequence is 15 residues long. Germline V gene lookup returns CDR1 MNHEY and CDR2 SVGAGI. CDR3 bases: TGTGCCAGCGCCGTTCTAGCGGGGAACCAAGAGACCCAGTACTTC. This translates into CASAVLAGNQETQYF.

CDR3 sequence (DNA): TGTGCCAGTACGGGGGAGAAACGCTACACCTTC. It is translated as CASTGEKRYTF. The chain joins TRBV19 to TRBJ1-2; perhaps TRBD1 as D (5 bases). Trimming left V 7 bases short and J 9 bases short, with 12 bases between. CDR1 is LNHDA, CDR2 SQIVND, per germline (reference sequence). CDR3 length equals 11 residues.

The chain joins TRBV5-1 to TRBJ2-5; 12 bases match TRBD2. This CDR3 has 15 residues. CDR1 SGHRS and CDR2 YFSETQ come from the germline V gene. Losses at the gene ends were 4 bases for V and 2 bases for J; bases not matched to a gene: 3. CDR3 residues: CASSTLAGGQETQYF. CDR3 DNA sequence: TGCGCCAGCAGCACGCTAGCGGGGGGGCAAGAGACCCAGTACTTC.

V usage is TRBV14 and J usage is TRBJ1-6; 8 positions match TRBD1. The CDR3 contains 17 residues. V lost 5 bases to trimming and J lost 0 bases; unmatched junction nucleotides: 6. Germline V lookup: CDR1 SGHDN, CDR2 FVKESK. The CDR3 region is CASSSRTGSSYNSPLHF. CDR3 nucleotide sequence: TGTGCCAGCAGCTCTAGGACAGGGAGCTCCTATAATTCACCCCTCCACTTT.

The chain couples TRBV4-2 to TRBJ2-7; possibly TRBD1 for D (5 bases). CDR3 length equals 16 residues. Trimming left V 2 bases short and J 7 bases short, with 21 bases between. CDR1 is LGHNA and CDR2 is YNFKEQ in the germline V gene. The CDR3 region is CASSQRQPPFSSEQYF. The CDR3 region has the DNA TGTGCCAGCAGCCAAAGACAGCCTCCTTTTTCTAGTGAGCAGTACTTC.

V gene TRBV3-1 (or the pseudogene TRBV3-2) combines with J gene TRBJ1-2; 7 bases match TRBD1. Germline V CDR1 and CDR2: LGHDT, YNNKEL (reference sequence). This CDR3 region has 16 residues. Germline trimming cut 2 bases from V and 4 bases from J; bases unmatched to any gene: 10. The CDR3, as DNA: TGTGCCAGCAGCCAATATACCGATCAGGGGGGCTATGGCTACACCTTC. Its protein product is CASSQYTDQGGYGYTF.

V is TRBV27 and J is TRBJ2-4, with 7 bases lining up with TRBD2. The V and J ends lost 5 bases and 3 bases, in that order; junction bases with no gene match: 13. The CDR3 has 17 residues. In germline, CDR1 is MNHEY, CDR2 SMNVEV (reference sequence). The CDR3 DNA is TGTGCCAGCAGTCCTAGCCCGCGGGAGTGGGGCAAAAACATTCAGTACTTC. It codes for CASSPSPREWGKNIQYF.

The chain has TRBV7-2 and TRBJ2-2, with D maybe TRBD1 (6 bases). This CDR3 contains 16 residues. Per germline, CDR1 SGHTA and CDR2 FQGNSA. With 3 bases removed from V and 1 base from J, the gap between germline ends came to 12 bases. CDR3 residues: CASSLGPGQNTGELFF. The CDR3, as DNA: TGTGCCAGCAGCTTGGGACCGGGACAGAACACCGGGGAGCTGTTTTTT.

The chain has TRBV11-2 and TRBJ2-2; D is ambiguous. V was pared by 0 bases and J by 9 bases, with 11 bases between. Germline V lookup: CDR1 SGHAT, CDR2 FQNNGV. This CDR3 is 14 amino acids long. As DNA, the CDR3 is TGTGCCAGCAGCTTAGAGAGAATGTCCCGGGAGCTGTTTTTT. Amino acid sequence: CASSLERMSRELFF.

The chain uses TRBV5-1 and TRBJ2-5; D possibly corresponds to TRBD2 (5 bases). Between the trimmed V and J ends, which lost 0 bases and 3 bases, there was a span of 6 bases. The germline gives CDR1 SGHRS, CDR2 YFSETQ. The CDR3 consists of 13 residues. The CDR3 protein is CASSLEAEETQYF. In DNA form, the CDR3 reads TGCGCCAGCAGCTTGGAAGCGGAAGAGACCCAGTACTTC.

This clone was recorded a few times. The CDR3 sequence is CAISERGGRNYGYTF. CDR3 nucleotides: TGTGCCATCAGTGAAAGGGGAGGACGGAACTATGGCTACACCTTC. The chain recombines TRBV10-3 with TRBJ1-2; D is perhaps TRBD1 (5 bases). V gave up 3 bases and J gave up 2 bases, with 13 bases separating them. In germline, CDR1 is ENHRY, CDR2 SYGVKD. CDR3 length: 15 amino acids.

The rearrangement joins TRBV6-5 to TRBJ1-1; TRBD1 might be the D (6 bases). V lost 6 bases to trimming and J lost 0 bases, with 17 bases between them. The germline V gene has CDR1 MNHEY and CDR2 SVGAGI. CDR3 size: 16 residues. The CDR3 sequence is CASRYNRQAMNTEAFF. The CDR3 DNA sequence: TGTGCCAGCAGATACAACAGACAGGCGATGAACACTGAAGCTTTCTTT.

This chain uses TRBV7-8 with TRBJ2-6; D is undetermined. The V gene's germline CDR1 is SGHVS and CDR2 FQNEAQ. V gave up 5 bases and J gave up 5 bases, with 13 bases separating them. The CDR3 length is 15 residues. The CDR3, as DNA: TGTGCCAGCAGCCCCGGCCTAGTCTGGGCCAACGTCCTGACTTTC. Amino acid sequence: CASSPGLVWANVLTF.

The chain links TRBV5-4 to TRBJ2-1, with TRBD2 matching 8 bases. The CDR3 is 16 residues long. CDR1 is SGHNT, CDR2 YYREEE, per germline (reference sequence). V gave up 4 bases and J gave up 7 bases; unmatched junction bases: 13. The CDR3 DNA reads as TGTGCCAGCAGCGGACCCGGGACTAGGTCTTGGAATGAGCAGTTCTTC. It encodes CASSGPGTRSWNEQFF.

The chain employs TRBV6-6 and TRBJ2-2, with D tentatively TRBD1 (6 bases). Trimming left V 0 bases short and J 8 bases short, with 10 bases between. The CDR3 loop spans 14 amino acids. CDR1 and CDR2 (germline): MNHNY, SVGAGI (reference sequence). CDR3 nucleotide sequence: TGTGCCAGCAGTTACTCAGAGACAGGAGGGGAGCTGTTTTTT. Translated, it gives CASSYSETGGELFF.

The chain has TRBV18 and TRBJ2-3; weak D call: TRBD1 (6 bases). The V gene lost 1 base and the J gene lost 2 bases, with 13 bases spanning the gap. This CDR3 is 16 amino acids long. Looked up from germline, CDR1 is KGHSH and CDR2 is LQKENI. DNA for the CDR3: TGTGCCAGCTCACCACGGACAGAGACATACACAGATACGCAGTATTTT. Translated, it gives CASSPRTETYTDTQYF.

This clone showed up just once. In DNA, the CDR3 is TGTGCCAGCAGCTTGATGGGGGCCTCGACTGAAGCTTTCTTT. Amino acids: CASSLMGASTEAFF. The chain combines TRBV5-5 with TRBJ1-1, with a possible D match to TRBD1 (6 bases). The germline V gene has CDR1 SGHKS and CDR2 YYEKEE (reference sequence). The CDR3 spans 14 residues. V was cut by 1 base and J by 5 bases, with 12 bases left in between.

The V call is TRBV28, the J call TRBJ2-1, with 10 nucleotides matching TRBD2. Germline lookup yields CDR1 MDHEN and CDR2 SYDVKM. This CDR3 comprises 16 residues. The ends lost 7 bases at V and 0 bases at J; junction bases unmatched: 6. The CDR3 DNA reads as TGTGCCAGCACCGAACTAGCGGGGCGCTCCTACAATGAGCAGTTCTTC. Its translation: CASTELAGRSYNEQFF.

The V and J genes are TRBV5-4 and TRBJ2-7; 7 bases are shared with TRBD2. Looked up from germline, CDR1 is SGHNT and CDR2 is YYREEE (reference sequence). CDR3 length equals 16 residues. V was clipped by 4 bases and J by 6 bases; unmatched bases: 16. The CDR3 coding sequence is TGTGCCAGCAGCCCGGGCAGCGGGAACCCTTCCGGCGAGCAGTACTTC. It encodes CASSPGSGNPSGEQYF.